What follows describes a single T cell receptor beta chain. Its antigen is as yet unknown. Other DNA sequences in this specimen translate into the identical CDR3. This entry is derived from a study of shared clonotypes between healthy human individuals. Study-wide findings and caveats: Estimated richness values were generally larger in naive subsets than in memory subsets.

V gave up 4 bases and J gave up 2 bases, with 9 bases separating them. Looked up from germline, CDR1 is SNHLY and CDR2 is FYNNEI. The CDR3 extends over 13 amino acids. Method: immunoSEQ multiplex PCR; TCRdb's copy keeps in-frame clones and lacks some. The sample holds about 1.5 million clones, 95% to 99% seen once. V gene TRBV2 combines with J gene TRBJ2-7; D uncertain. Sequencing used naive CD4+ T cells sorted from blood. Documented subset: CD45RA+ positively selected. The TCR was taken from a man in his thirties or forties in good health. CDR3 protein: CASSVGLTYEQYF. The DNA for the CDR3 is TGTGCCAGCAGTGTGGGTTTGACCTACGAGCAGTACTTC.